These 20 T cell receptor beta chains were all obtained from the same sample, sequenced in a study of post-analysis software for immune sequencing data. Researchers reported that TCR beta cDNA libraries carried unique molecular identifiers. Using its own MiXCR run on the PCR reads, TCRdb lists one record per CDR3 protein. In the table there are 380,000 or so distinct CDR3 sequences, about a third of which are singletons. Study-level points and caveats: Among roughly five TRBV segments more frequent in patients than controls were TRBV5-6, TRBV5-1 and TRBV20-1.

No antigens are known for them. Sequenced material: blood. The origin of the receptors is a girl aged 5 to 17 with multiple sclerosis.

This clonotype has a handful of counts. The junction departs from germline at one end; a sequencing error may be responsible. CDR3 in amino acids: CVSSDIRLAGEQYF. DNA for the CDR3: TGTGTCAGCAGCGATATCCGACTAGCTGGAGAGCAGTACTTC. The chain combines TRBV7-8 with TRBJ2-4; 7 nucleotides align to TRBD2. Germline assignment: CDR1 SGHVS and CDR2 FQNEAQ. The CDR3 is 14 amino acids.

The chain combines TRBV4-1 with TRBJ2-7; TRBD1 agrees at 9 bases. Trimming took 3 bases from V and 6 from J; bases not matched to a gene: 9. CDR3 length: 15 residues. Germline CDR1 MGHRA, CDR2 YSYEKL. The CDR3 sequence is CASSQEGQGVGEQYF. In nucleotides, the CDR3 is TGCGCCAGCAGCCAGGAGGGACAGGGAGTCGGCGAGCAGTACTTC.

The sample holds a few counts of this clonotype. The chain combines TRBV29-1 with TRBJ1-1, with D maybe TRBD1 (6 bases). V lost 3 bases, J lost 4 bases, and 12 bases lay in between. The CDR3 loop spans 13 amino acids. Germline CDR1 is SQVTM and CDR2 is ANQGSEA. The CDR3 protein is CSVDRGLGTEAFF. Here the CDR3 DNA reads TGCAGCGTTGACAGGGGATTGGGCACTGAAGCTTTCTTT. Based on the CDR3 plus reference TRBV29-1 and TRBJ1-1, the full variable domain is SAVISQKPSRDICQRGTSLTIQCQVDSQVTMMFWYRQQPGQSLTLIATANQGSEATYESGFVIDKFPISRPNLTFSTLTVSNMSPEDSSIYLCSVDRGLGTEAFFGQGTRLTVV.

The chain carries TRBV5-1 and TRBJ2-2, with TRBD1 matching over 9 bases. The trim removed 5 bases at V and 6 bases at J, leaving 5 bases unmatched. The CDR3 loop spans 14 amino acids. In germline, CDR1 is SGHRS, CDR2 YFSETQ. CDR3 nucleotide sequence: TGCGCCAGCAGACAGGGGGCGAGAGCCGGGGAGCTGTTTTTT. This translates into CASRQGARAGELFF. Full variable domain (outside the CDR3, taken from reference TRBV5-1 and TRBJ2-2): KAGVTQTPRYLIKTRGQQVTLSCSPISGHRSVSWYQQTPGQGLQFLFEYFSETQRNKGNFPGRFSGRQFSNSRSEMNVSTLELGDSALYLCASRQGARAGELFFGEGSRLTVL.

The chain recombines TRBV20-1 with TRBJ2-3; 9 bases agree with TRBD1. In germline, CDR1 is DFQATT, CDR2 SNEGSKA (reference sequence). V was pared by 2 bases and J by 4 bases, with 10 bases of the junction left unmatched. CDR3 length: 16 residues. CDR3 protein: CSARPPGGQGADTQYF. The CDR3 bases are TGCAGTGCTAGACCTCCCGGGGGACAGGGAGCAGATACGCAGTATTTT.

The sample holds a few counts of this clonotype. V usage is TRBV20-1 and J usage is TRBJ2-1, with D possibly being TRBD2 (5 bases). V was pared by 0 bases and J by 0 bases, with 15 bases between. Germline CDR1 DFQATT, CDR2 SNEGSKA (reference sequence). The CDR3 consists of 17 residues. The CDR3 DNA is TGCAGTGCTAGAGATGGAGGTCCCCTGGGCTCCTACAATGAGCAGTTCTTC. Its protein is CSARDGGPLGSYNEQFF.

This clonotype was counted between two and nine times. The genes are TRBV12-3 or TRBV12-4 and TRBJ1-1; a weak D match, TRBD1 (5 bases). V was clipped by 3 bases and J by 4 bases, with 12 bases between them. This CDR3 is 14 amino acids long. The CDR3 coding sequence is TGTGCCAGCAGTTTTCAGGGTTCGGGCACTGAAGCTTTCTTT. This encodes CASSFQGSGTEAFF.

The chain joins TRBV20-1 to TRBJ1-1; TRBD1 aligns across 7 bases. This CDR3 spans 12 amino acids. Looked up from germline, CDR1 is DFQATT and CDR2 is SNEGSKA (reference sequence). After removal of 4 bases from V and 7 bases from J, the junction contained 6 bases not matched to a gene. The CDR3 protein is CSATPGQSEAFF. The DNA of the CDR3 is TGCAGTGCTACACCGGGACAGAGTGAAGCTTTCTTT.

The V call is TRBV20-1, the J call TRBJ2-1; D is unclear. This CDR3 is 17 amino acids long. Looked up from germline, CDR1 is DFQATT and CDR2 is SNEGSKA (reference sequence). Trimming stripped 2 bases from V and 7 bases from J, with 24 bases between. CDR3 sequence (DNA): TGCAGTGCTAGATTTATTCGTACAATACCTGCTGGTAATGAGCAGTTCTTC. It specifies CSARFIRTIPAGNEQFF.

This clonotype was seen ten or more times. The chain combines TRBV3-1 with TRBJ2-1, with D unclear. The CDR3 has 13 amino acids. V was shortened by 0 bases and J by 7 bases, with 7 bases between the two germline ends. Germline CDR1 and CDR2: LGHDT and YNNKEL (reference sequence). CDR3 residues: CASSQDIINEQFF. The CDR3 DNA is TGTGCCAGCAGCCAAGATATAATAAATGAGCAGTTCTTC.

This chain connects TRBV12-3 or TRBV12-4 to TRBJ2-1; TRBD1 matches at 8 bases. The end of the DNA fits TRBJ2-7 better, so the J call may be wrong. The CDR3 is made up of 14 amino acids. In nucleotides, the CDR3 is TGTGCCAGCAGTTTTCGGACAGGGTTACACGAGCAGTACTTC. Its translation is CASSFRTGLHEQYF.

A note on this clonotype: This may stem from a read error, because a much larger clone lies one nucleotide away. The chain employs TRBV5-1 and TRBJ1-2, with D unclear. The ends were cut back, 0 bases at V and 7 bases at J, with 10 bases in the middle. The CDR3 runs to 13 residues. The germline V gene encodes CDR1 SGHRS and CDR2 YFSETQ. For the CDR3, the DNA is TGCGCCAGCAGCTTGGCCGCGGGGTCTGGCTACACCTTC. It codes for CASSLAAGSGYTF.

This clonotype has just a few counts. The V call is TRBV7-9, the J call TRBJ1-5, with no clear D. Germline CDR1 is SEHNR and CDR2 is FQNEAQ (reference sequence). The CDR3 has 12 residues. The ends were cut back, 4 bases at V and 6 bases at J, with 7 bases in the middle. The CDR3 DNA is TGTGCCAGCAGCTCAATAGGTCAGCCCCAGCATTTT. It translates to CASSSIGQPQHF.

This clonotype was counted between two and nine times. The rearrangement joins TRBV4-1 to TRBJ2-4; 7 bases line up with TRBD2. This CDR3 spans 14 amino acids. V lost 5 bases, J lost 15 bases, and 16 bases stayed unmatched. Germline V gene lookup returns CDR1 MGHRA and CDR2 YSYEKL. CDR3 loop: CASSSPGEGESRYF. The CDR3 nucleotides are TGCGCCAGCAGCTCCCCCGGGGAGGGAGAGTCACGGTACTTC.

The table lists this clonotype with a few counts. The rearrangement uses TRBV12-3 or TRBV12-4 and TRBJ2-5; TRBD1 matches 7 bases. This CDR3 is 14 amino acids long. V lost 6 bases, J lost 3 bases, and 7 bases stayed unmatched. The CDR3 region is CASSPVGTEETQYF. The DNA for the CDR3 is TGTGCCAGCAGCCCTGTCGGGACAGAAGAGACCCAGTACTTC.

The CDR3 protein is CASSYSTTYNEQFF. In DNA, the CDR3 is TGTGCCAGCAGTTACTCGACAACCTACAATGAGCAGTTCTTC. The chain links TRBV6-5 to TRBJ2-1; D not certain. The CDR3 covers 14 residues. The V end was cut by 0 bases, the J end by 2 bases, with 5 bases between. Germline lookup yields CDR1 MNHEY and CDR2 SVGAGI.

This clonotype was found a few times. The gene calls are TRBV7-9 and TRBJ1-2; no clear D. This CDR3 has 13 amino acids. The V and J ends lost 5 bases and 3 bases respectively, with 10 bases between them. The germline CDR1 and CDR2 sequences are SEHNR and FQNEAQ (reference sequence). The CDR3 loop reads CASSPDMDYGYTF. CDR3 nucleotides: TGTGCCAGCAGCCCCGACATGGACTATGGCTACACCTTC.

In the case of this clonotype: At one of its ends the junction is not consistent with the germline gene, which may arise from a read error. CDR3 protein: CVSSLAVANYGYTF. CDR3 nucleotide sequence: TGTGTCAGCAGTTTAGCGGTAGCTAACTATGGCTACACCTTC. The genes are TRBV28 and TRBJ1-2, with no clear D. This CDR3 region has 14 residues. Per the germline V gene, CDR1 is MDHEN and CDR2 is SYDVKM.

This clonotype showed up just a few times. The chain employs TRBV7-2 and TRBJ2-7; TRBD1 agrees at 7 bases. The V gene end was trimmed by 4 bases and the J gene end by 0 bases; junction bases not matched to a gene: 3. This CDR3 comprises 14 residues. The germline V gene has CDR1 SGHTA and CDR2 FQGNSA. CDR3 bases: TGTGCCAGCAGCTGGGGACAGAGCTCCTACGAGCAGTACTTC. This codes for CASSWGQSSYEQYF.

This clonotype was observed a handful of times. The rearrangement uses TRBV7-9 and TRBJ1-4, with a possible D match to TRBD1 (5 bases). Trimming cost V 0 bases and J 8 bases, with 13 bases left between them. Germline CDR1 is SEHNR and CDR2 is FQNEAQ (reference sequence). This CDR3 has 15 residues. CDR3 coding DNA: TGTGCCAGCAGCTTAGCGGGGCCTCGCATCGAAAAACTGTTTTTT. This sequence encodes CASSLAGPRIEKLFF.